These 11 T cell receptor beta chains came from one sample sequenced in a study of T cell responses to AZD1222 COVID-19 vaccine (dated by TCRdb to the early 2020s). Libraries were made using the immunoSEQ multiplex PCR assay. Drawn from immuneACCESS, this table holds only the in-frame rearrangements with V and J called that TCRdb kept. Clones are partly lost; checked studies trace under half to an unresolved V gene and leave the rest unexplained. Across this sample there are 84,000 or so clones, with around nine tenths seen only once. The ten largest clonotypes hold around 2.2% of the sample. Explained via the paper, the time point label denotes: baseline before first vaccination. This specimen was peripheral blood, taken on day 0 of AZD1222 vaccination. The receptors were gathered from an adult in good health.

The gene calls are TRBV3-1 (or the pseudogene TRBV3-2) and TRBJ1-1; D is uncertain. V dropped 3 bases and J dropped 3 bases, with 5 bases sitting between them. Germline V lookup: CDR1 LGHDT, CDR2 YNNKEL (reference sequence). The CDR3 length is 12 residues. CDR3 DNA: TGTGCCAGCAGCCACCGTGACACTGAAGCTTTCTTT. Its protein product is CASSHRDTEAFF.

The chain combines TRBV6-2 or TRBV6-3 with TRBJ2-1, with 9 bases identical to TRBD1. The CDR3 loop spans 16 amino acids. J lost 3 bases, V lost 5 bases, and 8 bases had no gene match. Germline CDR1 reads MNHEY; CDR2 reads SVGEGT. CDR3 DNA sequence: TGTGCCAGCAGTACCCCCGGACAGGGGAACTACAATGAGCAGTTCTTC. It translates to CASSTPGQGNYNEQFF.

This rearrangement joins TRBV7-2 to TRBJ2-1, with 7 bases matching TRBD2. The V and J ends lost 6 bases and 0 bases, in that order; junction bases with no gene match: 5. Germline loops: CDR1 SGHTA, CDR2 FQGNSA. The length of the CDR3 is 15 residues. The CDR3, as DNA: TGTGCCAGCAGAACGGGGGGTACCTCCTACAATGAGCAGTTCTTC. Translating it yields CASRTGGTSYNEQFF.

The chain joins TRBV5-1 to TRBJ2-2; D is unresolved. CDR1 is SGHRS, CDR2 YFSETQ, per germline. The CDR3 sequence is 14 residues long. Trimming removed 4 bases at V and 1 base at J, with 8 bases between. This CDR3 reads CASSQQLNTGELFF. The DNA of the CDR3 is TGCGCCAGCAGCCAACAGTTGAACACCGGGGAGCTGTTTTTT.

A few counts support this clone. The genes are TRBV7-9 and TRBJ1-3; D is undetermined. CDR3 length: 18 residues. From germline, CDR1 is SEHNR and CDR2 FQNEAQ (reference sequence). The germline V and J ends were trimmed by 5 bases and 1 base, with 21 bases remaining between them. CDR3 in DNA: TGTGCCAGCAGCAAGGGCGCCGATTCGGTTGGTTCTGGAAACACCATATATTTT. Translated, it gives CASSKGADSVGSGNTIYF.

The chain has TRBV5-1 and TRBJ1-1, with TRBD1 as a possible D gene (6 bases). The CDR3 sequence is 15 residues long. Trimming took off 3 bases at V and 6 bases at J, with 18 bases between the two ends. Germline V gene sequence: CDR1 SGHRS, CDR2 YFSETQ. CDR3 sequence: CASSSRSGAGSEAFF. The DNA of the CDR3 is TGCGCCAGCAGCTCCAGGTCGGGGGCAGGGTCTGAAGCTTTCTTT.

The chain joins TRBV7-8 to TRBJ2-1; D is uncertain. The V gene lost 5 bases and the J gene lost 0 bases, with 14 bases spanning the gap. The CDR3 spans 16 residues. Germline V lookup: CDR1 SGHVS, CDR2 FQNEAQ. In DNA, the CDR3 is TGTGCCAGCAGCCGCCGACTGGGCCGCTCCTACAATGAGCAGTTCTTC. The encoded protein is CASSRRLGRSYNEQFF.

The chain is built from TRBV7-9 and TRBJ2-7; 11 positions agree with TRBD2. In germline, CDR1 is SEHNR, CDR2 FQNEAQ (reference sequence). CDR3 length: 15 residues. Trimming removed 5 bases from V and 7 bases from J; junction bases left unmatched: 10. DNA for the CDR3: TGTGCCAGCAGCCCCGAGGGGACTAGCGGAGGGGAGCAGTACTTC. Its protein is CASSPEGTSGGEQYF.

This clone appeared once. The chain has TRBV18 and TRBJ1-1; 8 bases line up with TRBD1. Losses at the gene ends were 3 bases for V and 5 bases for J; bases not matched to a gene: 8. There are 15 residues in the CDR3. Per the germline V gene, CDR1 is KGHSH and CDR2 is LQKENI. The CDR3 is CASSPRTGRGTEAFF. Written as DNA, the CDR3 is TGTGCCAGCTCACCCCGGACAGGGCGGGGGACTGAAGCTTTCTTT.

This rearrangement joins TRBV10-2 to TRBJ2-3, with 9 nucleotides matching TRBD1. The CDR3 is 16 amino acids. The trim removed 3 bases at V and 1 base at J, leaving 5 bases unmatched. The germline V gene encodes CDR1 WSHSY and CDR2 SAAADI. As DNA, the CDR3 is TGCGCCAGCAGTGACCGGACAGGGGTCGGCACAGATACGCAGTATTTT. The encoded protein is CASSDRTGVGTDTQYF.

The gene calls are TRBV30 and TRBJ1-1; D perhaps matches TRBD1 (6 bases). The germline gives CDR1 GTSNPN, CDR2 SVGIG (reference sequence). The germline V and J ends were trimmed by 3 bases and 4 bases, with 15 bases remaining between them. The CDR3 length is 14 residues. The CDR3 DNA is TGTGCCTGGAGGTCGGGGGGGGCGTCCACTGAAGCTTTCTTT. Translated: CAWRSGGASTEAFF.